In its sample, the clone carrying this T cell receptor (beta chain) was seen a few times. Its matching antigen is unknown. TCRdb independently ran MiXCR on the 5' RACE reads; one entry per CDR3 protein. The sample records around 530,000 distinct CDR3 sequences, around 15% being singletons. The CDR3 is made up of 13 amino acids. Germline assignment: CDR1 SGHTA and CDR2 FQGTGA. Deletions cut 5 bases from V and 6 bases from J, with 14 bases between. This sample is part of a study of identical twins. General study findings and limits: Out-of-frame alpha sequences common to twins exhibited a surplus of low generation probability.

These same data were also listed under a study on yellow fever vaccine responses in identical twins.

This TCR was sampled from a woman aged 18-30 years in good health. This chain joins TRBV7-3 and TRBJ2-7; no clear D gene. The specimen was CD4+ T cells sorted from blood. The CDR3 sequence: CASSEYLQSEQYF. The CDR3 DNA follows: TGTGCCAGCAGCGAATACTTGCAGAGCGAGCAGTACTTC.